This T cell receptor (beta chain) was captured in a study of memory CD4+ T cells and cytomegalovirus serostatus. Sequencing was performed with immunoSEQ multiplex PCR; in TCRdb, only in-frame clones are kept and a portion is missing. The sample shows tens of thousands of clones, approximately 82% of them seen only once. General study points: CD4+ memory repertoires contained about 40% of the roughly 160 reported CMV TCRbeta sequences. The CMV-associated TCR signature appears largely within the CD4+ memory repertoire.

As for this clone: The antigen is unknown.

The sort gate was single viable CD3+CD4+CD8-CD45RO+ cells for memory CD4+ T cells. Serum IgG to CMV pp150, pp28, p38 and p52 defined serostatus. Positive selection with CD4 microbeads enriched total CD4+ T cells. Sequences were obtained from memory CD4+ T cells from blood. This clonotype was obtained from an adult in good health and CMV-seropositive.

The CDR3 loop reads CASSPVTGDGYGYTF. The CDR3 DNA sequence: TGTGCCAGCTCACCCGTAACAGGGGACGGCTATGGCTACACCTTC. The chain employs TRBV18 and TRBJ1-2; 7 nucleotides align to TRBD1. Trimming at V came to 3 bases and at J to 4 bases, leaving 8 bases not matched to a gene. CDR3 length: 15 amino acids. Germline V gene data show CDR1 as KGHSH and CDR2 as LQKENI.